What follows are 10 T cell receptor beta chains derived from one specimen sequenced in a study of shared clonotypes between healthy human individuals. Profiling relied on immunoSEQ multiplex PCR, and the TCRdb table lists in-frame clones only, not all of them. The sample contains 2 million to 2.5 million clones, approximately 90% of which appear only once. Material for sequencing was naive CD4+ T cells from PBMCs. Subset specified: CD45RA+ positively selected. The receptors here all came from a man aged 18 to 29 in good health. Some clones in this sample may be carry-over from other donors' samples.

Concerning this clone: Other nucleotide sequences in the sample specify the same CDR3. This CDR3 reads CASSLAGADTQYF. The CDR3, as DNA: TGTGCCAGCAGCTTAGCGGGTGCAGATACGCAGTATTTT. This chain links TRBV7-9 with TRBJ2-3, with no clear D. Deletions cut 0 bases from V and 4 bases from J, with 5 bases between. This CDR3 spans 13 amino acids. Per germline, CDR1 SEHNR and CDR2 FQNEAQ (reference sequence).

The chain joins TRBV7-2 to TRBJ2-7; 7 bases line up with TRBD2. CDR3 length: 15 residues. V dropped 6 bases and J dropped 0; count of bases not matched to a gene: 8. The germline gives CDR1 SGHTA, CDR2 FQGNSA. The CDR3 is CASRLTSARSYEQYF. In nucleotides, the CDR3 is TGTGCCAGCAGATTAACTAGCGCCCGCTCCTACGAGCAGTACTTC.

Points on this clone: Other DNA sequences in this specimen translate into the identical CDR3. The chain recombines TRBV5-1 with TRBJ2-5, with TRBD2 matching over 7 bases. J lost 4 bases, V lost 0 bases, and 3 bases had no gene match. The CDR3 length is 14 residues. Germline-derived CDR1 and CDR2 are SGHRS and YFSETQ. The CDR3 nucleotides are TGCGCCAGCAGCTTGGTAGGGAGGGGAGAGACCCAGTACTTC. Protein product: CASSLVGRGETQYF.

The chain joins TRBV7-9 to TRBJ2-5; either TRBD1 or TRBD2 may fit D (5 bases each). Germline V gene sequence: CDR1 SEHNR, CDR2 FQNEAQ (reference sequence). Deletions cut 2 bases from V and 5 bases from J, with 15 bases between. This CDR3 has 15 residues. The CDR3 DNA reads TGTGCCAGCAGCTTAATAGGCCAGGGACCCGAGACCCAGTACTTC. Translation: CASSLIGQGPETQYF.

The chain employs TRBV18 and TRBJ1-1; no clear D gene. The CDR3 is 16 amino acids. Germline V gene data show CDR1 as KGHSH and CDR2 as LQKENI. Deletions cut 6 bases from V and 0 bases from J, with 17 bases between. The CDR3 here is CASSLSSGAMNTEAFF. The CDR3 DNA is TGTGCCAGCTCCCTCTCTTCAGGCGCCATGAACACTGAAGCTTTCTTT.

The J gene is TRBJ2-3, the V gene TRBV5-1, with 10 bases identical to TRBD1. Germline V gene lookup returns CDR1 SGHRS and CDR2 YFSETQ. V gave up 3 bases and J gave up 2 bases; unmatched junction bases: 6. The CDR3 is made up of 16 amino acids. The CDR3 nucleotides read TGCGCCAGCAGCTGGGCCGGGACAGGGGTCACAGATACGCAGTATTTT. Protein: CASSWAGTGVTDTQYF.

The V and J genes are TRBV18 and TRBJ1-4; D gene unclear. V dropped 3 bases and J dropped 7 bases, with 18 bases sitting between them. The length of the CDR3 is 16 residues. Germline lookup yields CDR1 KGHSH and CDR2 LQKENI. This chain's CDR3 is CASSPTFVEMAEKLFF. The CDR3 region has the DNA TGTGCCAGCTCACCTACGTTTGTTGAGATGGCTGAAAAACTGTTTTTT.

Of note for this clone: The identical CDR3 is also encoded by other nucleotide sequences in the sample. The V and J genes are TRBV18 and TRBJ2-3, with 15 bases lining up with TRBD2. Germline V CDR1 and CDR2: KGHSH, LQKENI. CDR3 length: 16 residues. V was clipped by 6 bases and J by 3 bases; unmatched bases: 4. The CDR3 DNA reads TGTGCCAGCTCTCAAGGACTAGCGGGAGGGACAGATACGCAGTATTTT. As protein: CASSQGLAGGTDTQYF.

In the case of this clone: In the same sample, other DNA sequences code for this CDR3. The chain combines TRBV7-2 with TRBJ2-5; no firm D call. Germline CDR1 reads SGHTA; CDR2 reads FQGNSA. The V and J ends lost 3 bases and 5 bases respectively, with 10 bases between them. This CDR3 comprises 13 residues. The CDR3 DNA reads as TGTGCCAGCAGCTTTTCCCTGGGGGAGACCCAGTACTTC. Its protein product is CASSFSLGETQYF.

The gene calls are TRBV6-6 and TRBJ2-5, with 11 bases matching TRBD2. V was pared by 1 base and J by 1 base, with 2 bases of the junction left unmatched. Germline CDR1 and CDR2: MNHNY and SVGAGI (reference sequence). CDR3 length: 16 amino acids. CDR3 loop: CASSYWGTSGQETQYF. The CDR3 nucleotides read TGTGCCAGCAGTTACTGGGGGACTAGCGGCCAAGAGACCCAGTACTTC.